The rows below give T cell receptor beta chains drawn from one sample of a study of blood T cell repertoires in COVID-19. The data were produced by immunoSEQ multiplex PCR, yet TCRdb's version contains in-frame clones alone and is incomplete. This sample has about 72,000 clones; roughly 87% occur once, and the top ten carry around 20%. The sequencing sample was made of peripheral blood. The receptors shown here come from a human donor in a cohort sampled during active COVID-19. Each CDR3 is given with its conserved first and last residue.

v_call	j_call	cdr3_aa
TRBV6-6	TRBJ1-1	CASSWTGGSNTEAFF
TRBV13	TRBJ2-5	CASSLRGGTQYF
TRBV7-8	TRBJ2-3	CASSLQGTDTQYF
TRBV7-2	TRBJ2-1	CASSLRLAGVVSYNEQFF
TRBV3-1/TRBV3-2	TRBJ1-2	CASSQDHGEGYGYTF
TRBV13	TRBJ2-1	CASSLVGLAGGVEQFF
TRBV5-1	TRBJ2-7	CASSLGQASSYEQYF
TRBV3-1/TRBV3-2	TRBJ1-6	CASSPSRFDRGSYNSPLHF
TRBV27	TRBJ2-7	CASYSNPYEQYF
TRBV5-1	TRBJ2-7	CASSRWDSLSYEQYF
TRBV5-1	TRBJ2-7	CASSETGQGGEQYF
TRBV19	TRBJ2-2	CASSSGIGQAFSNTGELFF
TRBV12-3/TRBV12-4	TRBJ1-5	CASSLTVNQPQHF
TRBV29-1	TRBJ2-6	CSVVRSGANVLTF
TRBV7-8	TRBJ1-5	CASSPGTGGQPQHF